These 19 T cell receptor beta chains originate from one sample sequenced in a study of response to subunit inactivated influenza vaccine. TCRdb re-called the RT-PCR reads with MiXCR, one entry per CDR3 protein. This sample has about 780,000 distinct CDR3 sequences; roughly 18% occur once, and the top ten carry approximately 11%. The sample in question was PBMCs from blood, obtained 4 to 6 days after vaccination. The receptors were sampled from a man aged 45-65 years who received an inactivated influenza vaccine.

The rearrangement joins TRBV5-1 to TRBJ1-4; D is unresolved. Germline-derived CDR1 and CDR2 are SGHRS and YFSETQ. The CDR3 length is 14 residues. Trimming left V 4 bases short and J 8 bases short, with 15 bases between. CDR3 loop: CASSVGPGSEKLFF. In DNA, the CDR3 is TGCGCCAGCAGCGTGGGCCCTGGGAGCGAAAAACTGTTTTTT.

This clonotype was counted between two and nine times. The chain uses TRBV4-3 and TRBJ2-3, with D maybe TRBD2 (6 bases). Trimming removed 0 bases at V and 3 bases at J, with 7 bases between. The CDR3 contains 14 residues. The germline gives CDR1 LGHNA, CDR2 YSLEER. As DNA, the CDR3 is TGCGCCAGCAGCCAAGATGGGAGGACAGATACGCAGTATTTT. Protein sequence: CASSQDGRTDTQYF.

The chain joins TRBV10-2 to TRBJ2-3; 9 bases match TRBD1. V shed 3 bases, J shed 1 base, and the junction held 2 bases outside the gene matches. There are 15 residues in the CDR3. Germline lookup yields CDR1 WSHSY and CDR2 SAAADI. CDR3 loop: CASSDRTGGTDTQYF. DNA for the CDR3: TGCGCCAGCAGTGACCGGACAGGGGGCACAGATACGCAGTATTTT.

This clonotype was seen at least ten times. This chain connects TRBV12-3 or TRBV12-4 to TRBJ2-1, with a possible D match to TRBD2 (6 bases). Trimming took off 7 bases at V and 9 bases at J, with 16 bases between the two ends. The CDR3 has 13 residues. The CDR3 bases are TGTGCCAGCACTTTGGGCGGGGTGAGTGAGCAGTTCTTC. Its translation is CASTLGGVSEQFF.

Many counts were recorded for this clonotype. The chain joins TRBV5-1 to TRBJ2-7, with a tentative D call TRBD1 (6 bases). The V gene lost 1 base and the J gene lost 3 bases, with 8 bases spanning the gap. The CDR3 runs 13 residues. Looked up from germline, CDR1 is SGHRS and CDR2 is YFSETQ. This chain's CDR3 is CASSLTGHYEQYF. CDR3 DNA sequence: TGCGCCAGCAGCTTGACAGGGCACTACGAGCAGTACTTC.

This clonotype came up a few times. The chain employs TRBV7-9 and TRBJ2-2; possibly TRBD2 for D (6 bases). Trimming took 3 bases from V and 7 from J, leaving 9 bases between them. Germline V gene data show CDR1 as SEHNR and CDR2 as FQNEAQ (reference sequence). This CDR3 region has 13 residues. The CDR3: CASSLLAVGELFF. The CDR3 DNA sequence: TGTGCCAGCAGCTTGTTAGCGGTCGGGGAGCTGTTTTTT.

The chain recombines TRBV7-2 with TRBJ2-7; no reliable D call. Germline CDR1 reads SGHTA; CDR2 reads FQGNSA. The CDR3 is 16 residues long. With 5 bases removed from V and 3 bases from J, the gap between germline ends came to 20 bases. The CDR3 region is CASSQYTWANSYEQYF. CDR3 DNA: TGTGCCAGCAGCCAGTACACTTGGGCTAACAGCTACGAGCAGTACTTC.

This clonotype occurred many times. J is TRBJ1-4 and V is TRBV6-5; TRBD1 agrees at 8 bases. This CDR3 region has 14 residues. The V gene end was trimmed by 4 bases and the J gene end by 11 bases; junction bases not matched to a gene: 9. The germline V gene has CDR1 MNHEY and CDR2 SVGAGI. CDR3: CASSSSGQVYKLFF. The CDR3 coding sequence is TGTGCCAGCAGTTCCTCGGGACAGGTGTACAAACTGTTTTTT.

In this sample, this clonotype turned up a few times. The V call is TRBV12-3 or TRBV12-4, the J call TRBJ2-1; 8 bases agree with TRBD2. The CDR3 runs to 15 residues. V shed 3 bases, J shed 4 bases, and the junction held 5 bases outside the gene matches. DNA of the CDR3: TGTGCCAGCAGTTTCGGCGGGGGGACGTACAATGAGCAGTTCTTC. It translates to CASSFGGGTYNEQFF.

The V and J genes are TRBV28 and TRBJ2-1; TRBD1 matches at 7 bases. The CDR3 is made up of 15 amino acids. Losses at the gene ends were 5 bases for V and 3 bases for J; bases not matched to a gene: 7. Germline CDR1 is MDHEN and CDR2 is SYDVKM. CDR3 nucleotides: TGTGCCAGCAGTCCCGGGGACAGATTCTACAATGAGCAGTTCTTC. Translating it yields CASSPGDRFYNEQFF.

V and J are TRBV12-3 or TRBV12-4 and TRBJ1-1; TRBD1 is a possible D gene (6 bases). The CDR3 has 13 residues. V dropped 7 bases and J dropped 3 bases, with 12 bases sitting between them. The CDR3 sequence: CASTLDRYTEAFF. In DNA, the CDR3 is TGTGCCAGCACCCTCGACAGGTACACTGAAGCTTTCTTT.

The J gene is TRBJ2-7, the V gene TRBV10-3, with TRBD2 as a possible D gene (6 bases). V dropped 0 bases and J dropped 2 bases, with 14 bases sitting between them. Germline V gives CDR1 ENHRY, CDR2 SYGVKD. The CDR3 has 16 residues. CDR3 sequence reads: CAISESELAFTYEQYF. The CDR3 DNA follows: TGTGCCATCAGTGAGTCGGAACTAGCTTTTACCTACGAGCAGTACTTC.

There are a few counts of this clonotype. This chain connects TRBV25-1 to TRBJ2-7; D is possibly TRBD2 (6 bases). CDR1 is MGHDK and CDR2 is SYGVNS in the germline V gene. Trimming cost V 3 bases and J 4 bases, with 16 bases left between them. This CDR3 comprises 15 residues. For the CDR3, the DNA is TGTGCCAGCAGTGATTTGGGGGGTCTACTTTACGAGCAGTACTTC. Its protein is CASSDLGGLLYEQYF.

This clonotype was seen more than once but under ten times. This is likely a read error, given that the CDR3 carries no conserved phenylalanine or tryptophan at its end. Because the CDR3's place on the DNA is in doubt, the DNA is left out and the CDR3 is given as listed by TCRdb. The CDR3 protein is CASTETGR. V is TRBV6-4 and J is TRBJ2-3; the tabulated D call, TRBD1, remains unverified against the DNA. The CDR3 comprises 8 residues, both ends counted. Germline V lookup: CDR1 MRHNA, CDR2 SNTAGT.

This clonotype was seen once. V is TRBV4-3 and J is TRBJ2-5, with D unresolved. The CDR3 has 15 amino acids. From germline, CDR1 is LGHNA and CDR2 YSLEER. The germline V and J ends were trimmed by 0 bases and 1 base, with 9 bases remaining between them. The CDR3 coding sequence is TGCGCCAGCAGCCAAGACGGGCGGACCCAAGAGACCCAGTACTTC. Translated, it gives CASSQDGRTQETQYF.

This clonotype showed up just a few times. The chain's CDR3 is CASSYSSQGVREAFF. The CDR3 region has the DNA TGTGCCAGCAGTTACTCGTCTCAGGGCGTCCGTGAAGCTTTCTTT. V usage is TRBV6-5 and J usage is TRBJ1-1; D perhaps matches TRBD1 (5 bases). Germline-derived CDR1 and CDR2 are MNHEY and SVGAGI. V dropped 0 bases and J dropped 7 bases, with 15 bases sitting between them. The CDR3 extends over 15 amino acids.

This chain uses TRBV7-9 with TRBJ2-1; D might be TRBD2 (6 bases). The CDR3 runs 15 residues. V was trimmed by 3 bases and J by 2 bases, leaving 11 bases between them. CDR1 and CDR2 (germline): SEHNR, FQNEAQ (reference sequence). CDR3 amino acids: CASSFLRGTYNEQFF. The CDR3 DNA reads TGTGCCAGCAGCTTCTTGCGGGGTACCTACAATGAGCAGTTCTTC.

The chain's CDR3 is CASSLSGASSGANVLTF. Written as DNA, the CDR3 is TGTGCCAGCAGTTTATCCGGGGCCAGCTCTGGGGCCAACGTCCTGACTTTC. The chain combines TRBV27 with TRBJ2-6; D tentatively reads TRBD1 or TRBD2 (5 bases each). This CDR3 region has 17 residues. The ends were cut back, 0 bases at V and 0 bases at J, with 9 bases in the middle. Per the germline V gene, CDR1 is MNHEY and CDR2 is SMNVEV (reference sequence).

The chain uses TRBV12-3 or TRBV12-4 and TRBJ1-2; a weak D match, TRBD1 (6 bases). V shed 2 bases and J shed 8 bases, with 12 bases lying between them. The CDR3 totals 13 residues. This chain's CDR3 is CASSLKGGGGYTF. Here the CDR3 DNA reads TGTGCCAGCAGTTTAAAGGGGGGCGGCGGCTACACCTTC.